The clone carrying this TCR beta chain was seen a few times. The entry originates in a study of molecular identifiers for immune sequencing clone quantification. The CDR3 spans 12 residues. The J segment lost 11 bases and the V segment lost 5 bases, leaving 5 bases of the junction unmatched. CDR1 LNHDA and CDR2 SQIVND come from the germline V gene (reference sequence). TCRdb ran MiXCR on the PCR reads and lists one entry per CDR3 protein. Found here are roughly 320,000 distinct CDR3 sequences, over 20% of them singletons; the top ten hold 0.65% to 0.75%. The TCR comes from a human donor in good health. Some libraries in this study had Jurkat cell RNA spiked in. This sequence joins TRBV19 and TRBJ2-3; 9 bases map to TRBD2. Sample: naive CD8+ T cells from blood, with Jurkat cell RNA spiked in. Subset here: FACS-sorted CD8+CD4-CCR7+CD45RA+ naive T cells. The CDR3 coding sequence is TGTGCCAGTAGTCCCCTGCGGGGGGGGCAGTATTTT. It is translated as CASSPLRGGQYF. Complete variable domain (other parts from reference TRBV19 and TRBJ2-3): DGGITQSPKYLFRKEGQNVTLSCEQNLNHDAMYWYRQDPGQGLRLIYYSQIVNDFQKGDIAEGYSVSREKKESFPLTVTSAQKNPTAFYLCASSPLRGGQYFGPGTRLTVL.